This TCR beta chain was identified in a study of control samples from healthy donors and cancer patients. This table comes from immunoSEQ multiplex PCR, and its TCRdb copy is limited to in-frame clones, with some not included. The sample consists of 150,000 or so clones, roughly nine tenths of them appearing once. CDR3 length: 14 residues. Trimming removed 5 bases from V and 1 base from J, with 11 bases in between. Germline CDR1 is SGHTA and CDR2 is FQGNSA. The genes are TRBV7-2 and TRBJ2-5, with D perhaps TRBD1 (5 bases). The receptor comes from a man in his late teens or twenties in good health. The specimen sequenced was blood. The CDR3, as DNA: TGTGCCAGCAGCCGTGACAGAGCCCAAGAGACCCAGTACTTC. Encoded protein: CASSRDRAQETQYF.